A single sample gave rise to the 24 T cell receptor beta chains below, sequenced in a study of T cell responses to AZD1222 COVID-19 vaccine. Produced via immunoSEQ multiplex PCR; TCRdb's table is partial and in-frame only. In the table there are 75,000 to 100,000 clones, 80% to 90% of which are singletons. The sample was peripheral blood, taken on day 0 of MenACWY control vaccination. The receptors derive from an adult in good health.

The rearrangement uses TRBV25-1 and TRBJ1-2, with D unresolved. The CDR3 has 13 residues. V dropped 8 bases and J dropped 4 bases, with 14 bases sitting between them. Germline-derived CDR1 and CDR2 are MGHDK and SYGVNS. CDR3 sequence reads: CASARGGSYGYTF. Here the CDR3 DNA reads TGTGCCAGCGCCCGAGGAGGGAGCTATGGCTACACCTTC.

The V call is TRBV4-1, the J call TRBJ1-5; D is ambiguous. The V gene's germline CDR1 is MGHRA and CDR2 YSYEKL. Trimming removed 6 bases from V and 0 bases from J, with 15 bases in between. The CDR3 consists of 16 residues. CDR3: CASSLGLGNSNQPQHF. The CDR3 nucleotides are TGCGCCAGCAGTCTCGGGTTGGGAAATAGCAATCAGCCCCAGCATTTT.

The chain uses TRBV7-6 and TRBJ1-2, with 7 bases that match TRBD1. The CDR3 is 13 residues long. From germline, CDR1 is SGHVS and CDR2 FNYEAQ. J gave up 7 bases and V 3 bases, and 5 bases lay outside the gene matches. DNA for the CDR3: TGTGCCAGCAGCTTTAGCCAGGGGGGTGGCTACACCTTC. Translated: CASSFSQGGGYTF. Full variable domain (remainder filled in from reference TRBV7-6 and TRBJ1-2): GAGVSQSPRYKVTKRGQDVALRCDPISGHVSLYWYRQALGQGPEFLTYFNYEAQQDKSGLPNDRFSAERPEGSISTLTIQRTEQRDSAMYRCASSFSQGGGYTFGSGTRLTVV.

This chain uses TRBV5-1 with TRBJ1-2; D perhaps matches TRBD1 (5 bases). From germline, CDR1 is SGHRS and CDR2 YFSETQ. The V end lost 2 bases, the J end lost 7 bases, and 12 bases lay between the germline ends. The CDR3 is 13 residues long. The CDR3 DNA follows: TGCGCCAGCAGCTTTGACCGGGGCCCTGGCTACACCTTC. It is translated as CASSFDRGPGYTF.

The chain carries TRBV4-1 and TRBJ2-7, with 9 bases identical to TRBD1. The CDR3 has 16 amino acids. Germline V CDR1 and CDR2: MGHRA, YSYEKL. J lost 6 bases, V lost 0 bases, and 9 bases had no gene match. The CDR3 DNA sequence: TGCGCCAGCAGCCAAGACCGAGGGACAGGGATTCTCGAGCAGTACTTC. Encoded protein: CASSQDRGTGILEQYF.

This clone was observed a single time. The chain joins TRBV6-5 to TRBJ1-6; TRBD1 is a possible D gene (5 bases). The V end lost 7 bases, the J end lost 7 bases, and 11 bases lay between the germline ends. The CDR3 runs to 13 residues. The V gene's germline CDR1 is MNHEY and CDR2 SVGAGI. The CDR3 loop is CASNPGLNSPLHF. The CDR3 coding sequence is TGTGCCAGCAACCCGGGGCTCAATTCACCCCTCCACTTT.

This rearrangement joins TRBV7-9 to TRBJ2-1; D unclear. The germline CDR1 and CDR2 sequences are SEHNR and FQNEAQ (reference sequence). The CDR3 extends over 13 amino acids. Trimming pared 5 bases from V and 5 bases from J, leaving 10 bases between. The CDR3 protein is CASSGSANNEQFF. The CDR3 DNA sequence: TGTGCCAGCAGCGGCAGCGCTAACAATGAGCAGTTCTTC. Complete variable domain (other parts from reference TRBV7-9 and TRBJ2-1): DTGVSQNPRHKITKRGQNVTFRCDPISEHNRLYWYRQTLGQGPEFLTYFQNEAQLEKSRLLSDRFSAERPKGSFSTLEIQRTEQGDSAMYLCASSGSANNEQFFGPGTRLTVL.

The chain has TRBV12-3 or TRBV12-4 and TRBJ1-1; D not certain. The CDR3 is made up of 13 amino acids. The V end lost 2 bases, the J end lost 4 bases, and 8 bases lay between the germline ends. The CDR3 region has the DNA TGTGCCAGCAGTTTATTAGAGGTCACTGAAGCTTTCTTT. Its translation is CASSLLEVTEAFF.

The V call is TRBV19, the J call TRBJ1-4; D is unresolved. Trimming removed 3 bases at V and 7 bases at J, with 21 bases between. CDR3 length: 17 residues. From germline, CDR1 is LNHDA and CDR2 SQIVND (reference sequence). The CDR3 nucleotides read TGTGCCAGTAGTATTTACAGTCCTGGAATGCGTAGTGAAAAACTGTTTTTT. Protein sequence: CASSIYSPGMRSEKLFF.

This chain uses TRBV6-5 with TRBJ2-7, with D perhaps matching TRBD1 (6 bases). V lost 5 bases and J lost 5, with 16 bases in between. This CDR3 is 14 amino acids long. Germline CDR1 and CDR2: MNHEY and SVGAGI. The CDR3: CASSLPGAVDEQYF. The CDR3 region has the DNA TGTGCCAGCAGTCTCCCAGGGGCAGTCGACGAGCAGTACTTC.

CDR3 coding DNA: TGCGCCAGCAGCTTGGGTGTGAGCTCCTACGAGCAGTACTTC. It codes for CASSLGVSSYEQYF. This chain joins TRBV5-1 and TRBJ2-7; D call uncertain. V was pared by 0 bases and J by 0 bases, with 7 bases between. Germline values: CDR1 SGHRS, CDR2 YFSETQ. The CDR3 length is 14 residues. The full variable domain, completed using reference TRBV5-1 and TRBJ2-7, is KAGVTQTPRYLIKTRGQQVTLSCSPISGHRSVSWYQQTPGQGLQFLFEYFSETQRNKGNFPGRFSGRQFSNSRSEMNVSTLELGDSALYLCASSLGVSSYEQYFGPGTRLTVT.

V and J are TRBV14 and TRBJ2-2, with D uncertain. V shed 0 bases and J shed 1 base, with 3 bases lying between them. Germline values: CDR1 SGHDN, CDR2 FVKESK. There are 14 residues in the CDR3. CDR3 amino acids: CASSQELNTGELFF. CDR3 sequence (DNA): TGTGCCAGCAGCCAAGAGCTGAACACCGGGGAGCTGTTTTTT.

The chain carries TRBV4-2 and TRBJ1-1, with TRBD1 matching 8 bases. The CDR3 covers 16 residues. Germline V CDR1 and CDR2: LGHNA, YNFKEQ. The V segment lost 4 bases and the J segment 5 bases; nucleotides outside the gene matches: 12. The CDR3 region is CASSLRGRGRLTEAFF. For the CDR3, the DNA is TGTGCCAGCAGCCTTCGAGGCAGGGGGCGATTGACTGAAGCTTTCTTT.

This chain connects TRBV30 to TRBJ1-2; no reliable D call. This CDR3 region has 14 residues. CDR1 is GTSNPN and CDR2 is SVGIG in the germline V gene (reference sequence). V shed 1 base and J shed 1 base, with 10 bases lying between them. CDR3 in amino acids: CAWSGFQVNYGYTF. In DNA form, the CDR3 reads TGTGCCTGGAGTGGATTTCAGGTTAACTATGGCTACACCTTC.

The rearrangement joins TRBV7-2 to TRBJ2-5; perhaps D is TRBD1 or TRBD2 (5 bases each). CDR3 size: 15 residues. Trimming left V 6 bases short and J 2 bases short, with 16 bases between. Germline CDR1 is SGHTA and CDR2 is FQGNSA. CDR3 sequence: CASRRPGREQETQYF. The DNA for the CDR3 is TGTGCCAGCAGACGACCGGGACGGGAACAAGAGACCCAGTACTTC.

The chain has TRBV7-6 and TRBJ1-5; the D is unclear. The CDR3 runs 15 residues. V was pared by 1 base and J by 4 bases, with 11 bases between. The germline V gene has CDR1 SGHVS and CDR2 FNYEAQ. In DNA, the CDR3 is TGTGCCAGCAGCTTAGTAGGCAGGAGTAATCAGCCCCAGCATTTT. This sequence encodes CASSLVGRSNQPQHF. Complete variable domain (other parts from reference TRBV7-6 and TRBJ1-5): GAGVSQSPRYKVTKRGQDVALRCDPISGHVSLYWYRQALGQGPEFLTYFNYEAQQDKSGLPNDRFSAERPEGSISTLTIQRTEQRDSAMYRCASSLVGRSNQPQHFGDGTRLSIL.

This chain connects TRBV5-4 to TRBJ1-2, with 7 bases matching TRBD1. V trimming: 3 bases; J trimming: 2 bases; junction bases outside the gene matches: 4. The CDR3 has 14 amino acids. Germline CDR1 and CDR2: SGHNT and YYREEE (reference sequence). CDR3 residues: CASSSRGGNYGYTF. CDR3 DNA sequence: TGTGCCAGCAGCTCCAGGGGGGGGAACTATGGCTACACCTTC.

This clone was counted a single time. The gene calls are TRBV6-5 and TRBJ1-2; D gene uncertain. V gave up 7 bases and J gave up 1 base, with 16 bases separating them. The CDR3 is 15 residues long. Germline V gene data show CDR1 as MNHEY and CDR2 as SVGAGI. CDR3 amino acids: CASKTGMRINYGYTF. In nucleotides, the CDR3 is TGTGCCAGCAAGACCGGGATGAGGATTAACTATGGCTACACCTTC.

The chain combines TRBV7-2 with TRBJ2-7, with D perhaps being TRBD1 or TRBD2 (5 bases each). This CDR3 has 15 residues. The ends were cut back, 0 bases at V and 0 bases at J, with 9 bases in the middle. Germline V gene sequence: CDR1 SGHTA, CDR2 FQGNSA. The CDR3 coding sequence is TGTGCCAGCAGCTTAGCGTGGGGGAGCTCCTACGAGCAGTACTTC. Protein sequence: CASSLAWGSSYEQYF.

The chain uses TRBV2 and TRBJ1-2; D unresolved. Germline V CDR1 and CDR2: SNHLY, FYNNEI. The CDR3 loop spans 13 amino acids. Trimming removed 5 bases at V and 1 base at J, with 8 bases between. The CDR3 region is CASSPRDNYGYTF. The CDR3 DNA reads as TGTGCCAGCAGTCCTAGGGATAACTATGGCTACACCTTC.

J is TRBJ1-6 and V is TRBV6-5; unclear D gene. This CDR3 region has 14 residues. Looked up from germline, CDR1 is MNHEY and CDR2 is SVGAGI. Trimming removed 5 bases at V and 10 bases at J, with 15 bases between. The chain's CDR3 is CASSRIRFGSPLHF. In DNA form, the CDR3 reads TGTGCCAGCAGTAGGATCCGATTCGGCTCACCCCTCCACTTT.

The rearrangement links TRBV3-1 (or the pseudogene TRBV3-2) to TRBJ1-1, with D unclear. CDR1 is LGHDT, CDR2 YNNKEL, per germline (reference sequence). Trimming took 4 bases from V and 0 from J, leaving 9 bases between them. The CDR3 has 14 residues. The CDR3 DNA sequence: TGTGCCAGCAGCCCTACAGATCTGAACACTGAAGCTTTCTTT. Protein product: CASSPTDLNTEAFF.

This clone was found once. Here the CDR3 reads CSASQAANEQFF. The CDR3 coding sequence is TGCAGTGCTAGTCAAGCGGCGAATGAGCAGTTCTTC. The chain recombines TRBV20-1 with TRBJ2-1; possibly TRBD2 for D (5 bases). Trimming cost V 3 bases and J 7 bases, with 10 bases left between them. The V gene's germline CDR1 is DFQATT and CDR2 SNEGSKA (reference sequence). The CDR3 sequence is 12 residues long.

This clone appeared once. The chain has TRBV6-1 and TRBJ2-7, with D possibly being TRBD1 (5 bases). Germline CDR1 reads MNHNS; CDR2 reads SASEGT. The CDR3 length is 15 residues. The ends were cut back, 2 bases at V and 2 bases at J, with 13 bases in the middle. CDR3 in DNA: TGTGCCAGCAGTGAAATATCAGGGAATGCCTACGAGCAGTACTTC. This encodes CASSEISGNAYEQYF.